The clone carrying this T cell receptor (beta chain) has just a few counts. The antigen is not known. V shed 4 bases and J 0 bases; nucleotides not matched to a gene: 6. Germline CDR1 and CDR2: SGHDT and YYEEEE. The CDR3 sequence is 16 residues long. RNA transcripts gave rise to amplified TCR beta CDR3 regions. A first-round RT-PCR of the TCR CDR3 used the HTBI primer set. TCRdb passed the multiplex PCR reads through MiXCR, listing each CDR3 protein once. The sample yields 660,000 or so distinct CDR3 sequences, just under 45% seen once. The data were obtained in a study of T cells in Graves' hyperthyroidism and ophthalmopathy. Whole-study results and caveats: Ophthalmopathy could be told apart from stable hyperthyroidism with a 13 V-J model. Ophthalmopathy got predicted by the model a median about six months before its onset.

This clonotype was sampled from an adult man with Graves' disease, either hyperthyroidism or ophthalmopathy (not recorded which). Material: peripheral blood or thyroid tissue (not recorded which). The rearrangement links TRBV5-6 to TRBJ2-5; TRBD1 agrees at 10 bases. CDR3 DNA sequence: TGTGCCAGCAGCCAAGCCGGACAGGGGGACCAAGAGACCCAGTACTTC. It encodes CASSQAGQGDQETQYF.